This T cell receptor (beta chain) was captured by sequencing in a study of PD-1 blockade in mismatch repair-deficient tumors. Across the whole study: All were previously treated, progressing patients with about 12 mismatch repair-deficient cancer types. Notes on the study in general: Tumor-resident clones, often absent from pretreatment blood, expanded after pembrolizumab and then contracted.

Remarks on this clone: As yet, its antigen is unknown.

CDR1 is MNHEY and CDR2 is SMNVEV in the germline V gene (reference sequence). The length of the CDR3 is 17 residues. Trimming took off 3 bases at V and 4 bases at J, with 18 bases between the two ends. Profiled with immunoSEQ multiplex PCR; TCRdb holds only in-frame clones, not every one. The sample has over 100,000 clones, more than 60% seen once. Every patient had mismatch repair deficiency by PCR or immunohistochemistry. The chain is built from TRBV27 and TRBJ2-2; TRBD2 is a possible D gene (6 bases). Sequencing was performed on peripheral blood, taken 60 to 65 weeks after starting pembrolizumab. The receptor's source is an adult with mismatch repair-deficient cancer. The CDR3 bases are TGTGCCAGCAGTTTCTCCGTTTTAGCGGAGGCCACCGGGGAGCTGTTTTTT. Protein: CASSFSVLAEATGELFF.